This T cell receptor beta chain was sequenced during a study of cytotoxic CD8 clonotypes in ibrutinib-treated CLL. Of note for this clone: No antigen is known for it.

Clones were read by immunoSEQ multiplex PCR, and TCRdb kept only the in-frame ones, dropping some. Of around 150,000 clones in the sample, more than 75% were seen once. Study-level points and caveats: Clonality showed a rise at ibrutinib response that reversed toward baseline at progression.

The germline V and J ends were trimmed by 5 bases and 10 bases, with 12 bases remaining between them. Per germline, CDR1 MDHEN and CDR2 SYDVKM. This CDR3 is 13 amino acids long. The clonotype originates from a human donor with chronic lymphocytic leukemia. The source material was PBMCs, sampled after 36 months of ibrutinib treatment. This chain links TRBV28 with TRBJ1-6; D not certain. The CDR3 DNA follows: TGTGCCAGCAGTGCCATGGGAGACTCACCCCTCCACTTT. Encoded protein: CASSAMGDSPLHF.